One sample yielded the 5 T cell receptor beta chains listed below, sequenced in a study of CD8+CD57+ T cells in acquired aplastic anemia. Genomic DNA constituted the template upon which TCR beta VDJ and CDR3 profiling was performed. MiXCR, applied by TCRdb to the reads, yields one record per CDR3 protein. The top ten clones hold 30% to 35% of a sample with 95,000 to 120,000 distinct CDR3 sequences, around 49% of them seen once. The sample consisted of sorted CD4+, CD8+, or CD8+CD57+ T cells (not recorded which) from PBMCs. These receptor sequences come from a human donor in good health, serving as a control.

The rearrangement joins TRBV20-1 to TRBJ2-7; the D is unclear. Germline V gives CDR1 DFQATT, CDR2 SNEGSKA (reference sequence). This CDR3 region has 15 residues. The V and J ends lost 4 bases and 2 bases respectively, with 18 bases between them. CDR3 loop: CSAKDLRTTPYEQYF. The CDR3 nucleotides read TGCAGTGCTAAAGACCTCAGGACCACACCCTACGAGCAGTACTTC.

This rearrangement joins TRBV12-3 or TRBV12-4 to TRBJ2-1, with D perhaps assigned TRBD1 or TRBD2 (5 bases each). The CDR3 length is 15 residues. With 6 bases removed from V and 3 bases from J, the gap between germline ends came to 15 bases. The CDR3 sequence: CASSPLGTVYNEQFF. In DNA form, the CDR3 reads TGTGCCAGCAGCCCACTTGGGACCGTCTACAATGAGCAGTTCTTC.

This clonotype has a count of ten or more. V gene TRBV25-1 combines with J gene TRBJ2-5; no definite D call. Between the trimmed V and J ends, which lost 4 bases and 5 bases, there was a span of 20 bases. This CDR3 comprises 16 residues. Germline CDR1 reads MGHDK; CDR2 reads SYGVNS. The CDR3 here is CASSVRNLDPWETQYF. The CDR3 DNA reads TGTGCCAGCAGTGTACGCAATCTCGATCCCTGGGAGACCCAGTACTTC.

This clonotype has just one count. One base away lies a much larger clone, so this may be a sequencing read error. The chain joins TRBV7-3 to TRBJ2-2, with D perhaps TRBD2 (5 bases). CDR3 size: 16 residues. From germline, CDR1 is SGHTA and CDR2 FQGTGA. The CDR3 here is CASSLTPGPNTGELSF. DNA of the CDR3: TGTGCCAGCAGCTTGACACCCGGTCCGAACACCGGGGAGCTGTCTTTT.

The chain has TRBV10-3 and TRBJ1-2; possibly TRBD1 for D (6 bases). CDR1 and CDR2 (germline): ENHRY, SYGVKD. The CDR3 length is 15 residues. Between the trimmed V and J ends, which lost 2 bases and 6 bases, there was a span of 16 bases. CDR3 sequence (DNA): TGTGCCATCAGTGAGCATACAACAGGGTTGAATGGCTACACCTTC. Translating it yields CAISEHTTGLNGYTF.